These 32 T cell receptor beta chains originate from one sample sequenced in a study of cytomegalovirus exposure and HLA in healthy donors. Vbeta (60) and Jbeta (13) primers were used in the PCR. Some clones are missing from TCRdb's copy, which holds only in-frame ones; the method was immunoSEQ multiplex PCR. There are roughly 100,000 clones in the sample; less than 80% occur only once, and 20% to 25% lies in the top ten. Sequencing was performed on PBMCs. These receptors came from a woman aged 50 to 65 in good health and CMV-seropositive.

The V gene is TRBV7-3, the J gene TRBJ2-7, with D maybe TRBD1 (6 bases). This CDR3 is 13 amino acids long. Germline lookup yields CDR1 SGHTA and CDR2 FQGTGA. Trimming left V 2 bases short and J 9 bases short, with 14 bases between. CDR3: CASSLQGNDPQYF. DNA of the CDR3: TGTGCCAGCAGCTTACAGGGGAATGATCCGCAGTACTTC.

The CDR3 DNA is TGTGCCAGCAGCTTGGGGACGGGAGGTGGAGAGACCCAGTACTTC. Residues: CASSLGTGGGETQYF. The gene calls are TRBV11-3 and TRBJ2-5, with 7 nucleotides matching TRBD2. CDR1 SGHNT and CDR2 YENEEA come from the germline V gene. The ends lost 3 bases at V and 4 bases at J; junction bases unmatched: 8. This CDR3 has 15 residues.

The chain recombines TRBV28 with TRBJ1-1; D unclear. The CDR3 loop spans 14 amino acids. Trimming cost V 3 bases and J 4 bases, with 12 bases left between them. In germline, CDR1 is MDHEN, CDR2 SYDVKM. The CDR3 region is CASSLGEEGTEAFF. CDR3 coding DNA: TGTGCCAGCAGTTTGGGAGAGGAGGGCACTGAAGCTTTCTTT.

In this sample, this clone turned up a few times. The chain employs TRBV6-5 and TRBJ2-1, with 7 bases that match TRBD1. The trim removed 0 bases at V and 8 bases at J, leaving 10 bases unmatched. Germline loops: CDR1 MNHEY, CDR2 SVGAGI. CDR3 size: 16 residues. CDR3 loop: CASSYSTGSMEDEQFF. The CDR3, as DNA: TGTGCCAGCAGTTACTCGACAGGGTCGATGGAGGATGAGCAGTTCTTC.

The chain links TRBV20-1 to TRBJ2-7; D ambiguous. Germline assignment: CDR1 DFQATT and CDR2 SNEGSKA (reference sequence). The CDR3 extends over 10 amino acids. Between the trimmed V and J ends, which lost 2 bases and 5 bases, there was a span of 4 bases. The CDR3 sequence: CSARTDEQYF. The CDR3 DNA sequence: TGCAGTGCTAGAACTGACGAGCAGTACTTC.

The genes are TRBV10-2 and TRBJ1-1; D may be TRBD1 (6 bases). Trimming left V 3 bases short and J 4 bases short, with 12 bases between. CDR3 length: 14 residues. The V gene's germline CDR1 is WSHSY and CDR2 SAAADI. The DNA for the CDR3 is TGCGCCAGCAGTGACCTAGGGACACCCACTGAAGCTTTCTTT. Its protein is CASSDLGTPTEAFF.

The chain carries TRBV2 and TRBJ1-4; 7 nucleotides align to TRBD1. The CDR3 sequence is 16 residues long. Germline V gene data show CDR1 as SNHLY and CDR2 as FYNNEI. J gave up 0 bases and V 7 bases, and 8 bases lay outside the gene matches. The CDR3 region is CASTAGQLATNEKLFF. In DNA, the CDR3 is TGTGCCAGCACTGCGGGACAGCTTGCAACTAATGAAAAACTGTTTTTT.

This clone appeared a single time. This chain connects TRBV9 to TRBJ1-6; D might be TRBD1 (6 bases). Trimming cost V 4 bases and J 13 bases, with 18 bases left between them. Germline CDR1 SGDLS, CDR2 YYNGEE. This CDR3 has 14 residues. In DNA, the CDR3 is TGTGCCAGCAGCCCTAGTGGGACAAATAATCCCCTCCACTTT. It translates to CASSPSGTNNPLHF.

The rearrangement links TRBV19 to TRBJ2-2; perhaps TRBD1 as D (5 bases). CDR1 and CDR2 from the germline V gene are LNHDA and SQIVND (reference sequence). The CDR3 consists of 14 residues. The ends were cut back, 1 base at V and 3 bases at J, with 6 bases in the middle. CDR3 DNA sequence: TGTGCCAGTAGTATAGGGGGCGACACCGGGGAGCTGTTTTTT. It yields the protein CASSIGGDTGELFF.

The chain combines TRBV4-3 with TRBJ1-5; weak D call: TRBD1 (5 bases). This CDR3 comprises 16 residues. CDR1 and CDR2 (germline): LGHNA, YSLEER. Trimming took off 0 bases at V and 6 bases at J, with 15 bases between the two ends. The CDR3 sequence: CASSQEGIAGGQPQHF. The CDR3 region has the DNA TGCGCCAGCAGCCAAGAAGGGATTGCGGGGGGTCAGCCCCAGCATTTT.

The chain combines TRBV29-1 with TRBJ2-1; D is ambiguous. V was trimmed by 2 bases and J by 9 bases, leaving 8 bases between them. CDR3 length: 11 residues. Germline V lookup: CDR1 SQVTM, CDR2 ANQGSEA. The CDR3 spells CSVETGGEQFF. CDR3 sequence (DNA): TGCAGCGTTGAAACCGGTGGTGAGCAGTTCTTC.

J is TRBJ1-4 and V is TRBV28; D gene uncertain. V shed 2 bases and J shed 0 bases, with 4 bases lying between them. The germline V gene has CDR1 MDHEN and CDR2 SYDVKM. This CDR3 has 14 residues. CDR3 loop: CASSLVTTNEKLFF. DNA of the CDR3: TGTGCCAGCAGTTTAGTTACAACTAATGAAAAACTGTTTTTT.

This clone has only a few counts. This chain uses TRBV4-2 with TRBJ2-1, with TRBD2 matching 8 bases. CDR1 and CDR2 from the germline V gene are LGHNA and YNFKEQ. After removal of 8 bases from V and 2 bases from J, the junction contained 17 bases not matched to a gene. CDR3 length: 18 residues. For the CDR3, the DNA is TGTGCCAGCGCCAGGGAACGGGGGGGCCAAGGAACCTACAATGAGCAGTTCTTC. Translation gives CASARERGGQGTYNEQFF.

This clone was picked up a small number of times. This chain links TRBV28 with TRBJ1-2; weak D call: TRBD1 (5 bases). The CDR3 consists of 15 residues. Germline V CDR1 and CDR2: MDHEN, SYDVKM. V lost 2 bases, J lost 5 bases, and 15 bases lay in between. The CDR3 region is CASSLAREGSYGYTF. CDR3 DNA: TGTGCCAGCAGTTTAGCCAGGGAGGGATCGTATGGCTACACCTTC.

This clone was seen once. The V and J genes are TRBV1 and TRBJ1-4; the table gives TRBD1 as D, unverified against the DNA. TRBV1 is a pseudogene locus. This CDR3 spans 20 amino acids. The CDR3 protein is CTSRRKLVDRGHATNEKLFF. CDR3 coding DNA: TGCACCAGCAGACGAAAACTCGTGGACAGGGGCCATGCAACTAATGAAAAACTGTTTTTT.

The chain combines TRBV6-1 with TRBJ2-7, with a weak D call TRBD1 (5 bases). Germline V gene data show CDR1 as MNHNS and CDR2 as SASEGT. The CDR3 spans 17 residues. Deletions cut 0 bases from V and 3 bases from J, with 18 bases between. This CDR3 reads CASSEASRALYYYEQYF. The CDR3 nucleotides read TGTGCCAGCAGTGAAGCGAGCAGGGCCCTATATTACTACGAGCAGTACTTC.

This clone was seen only a few times. The chain couples TRBV7-9 to TRBJ2-7, with TRBD1 as a possible D gene (5 bases). Germline CDR1 reads SEHNR; CDR2 reads FQNEAQ (reference sequence). CDR3 length: 14 residues. V shed 4 bases and J shed 4 bases, with 14 bases lying between them. DNA of the CDR3: TGTGCCAGCAGCTATACAGGTCCGGGTTACGAGCAGTACTTC. It encodes CASSYTGPGYEQYF.

The chain carries TRBV15 and TRBJ2-1; 8 bases match TRBD1. Trimming at V came to 0 bases and at J to 9 bases, leaving 10 bases not matched to a gene. CDR1 is LNHNV and CDR2 is YYDKDF in the germline V gene (reference sequence). The CDR3 runs 16 residues. CDR3 sequence reads: CATSRDGRTGSFEQFF. The CDR3 bases are TGTGCCACCAGCAGAGATGGTCGGACAGGGTCGTTTGAGCAGTTCTTC. The entire variable domain, with the rest obtained from reference TRBV15 and TRBJ2-1, is as follows: DAMVIQNPRYQVTQFGKPVTLSCSQTLNHNVMYWYQQKSSQAPKLLFHYYDKDFNNEADTPDNFQSRRPNTSFCFLDIRSPGLGDTAMYLCATSRDGRTGSFEQFFGPGTRLTVL.

This clone was recorded only once. In DNA form, the CDR3 reads TGTGCCAGCTGTACCGGGACATCCTCTGGAAACACCATATATTTT. The encoded protein is CASCTGTSSGNTIYF. This chain uses TRBV6-5 with TRBJ1-3, with a tentative D call TRBD1 (6 bases). Trimming pared 8 bases from V and 0 bases from J, leaving 14 bases between. CDR1 and CDR2 (germline): MNHEY, SVGAGI. The CDR3 runs to 15 residues.

The chain is built from TRBV28 and TRBJ2-7, with D hard to call. Germline CDR1 is MDHEN and CDR2 is SYDVKM. V was trimmed by 3 bases and J by 12 bases, leaving 12 bases between them. The length of the CDR3 is 11 residues. The CDR3 DNA sequence: TGTGCCAGCAGTTTCCGTGTGGAGTGGTACTTC. Translation: CASSFRVEWYF.

In its sample, this clone was seen a few times. The gene calls are TRBV5-6 and TRBJ1-4, with D tentatively TRBD1 (5 bases). The V and J ends lost 4 bases and 0 bases respectively, with 19 bases between them. Germline V gives CDR1 SGHDT, CDR2 YYEEEE. This CDR3 is 18 amino acids long. The CDR3 loop is CASSRWRDHLTTNEKLFF. The CDR3 coding sequence is TGTGCCAGCAGCCGATGGCGGGACCACCTAACAACTAATGAAAAACTGTTTTTT.

V and J are TRBV15 and TRBJ1-5; D possibly corresponds to TRBD1 (5 bases). Trimming took 6 bases from V and 3 from J, leaving 12 bases between them. The CDR3 contains 14 residues. Germline assignment: CDR1 LNHNV and CDR2 YYDKDF (reference sequence). The CDR3 DNA follows: TGTGCCACCAGTATGGGGCTGCTCAATCAGCCCCAGCATTTT. Translated, it gives CATSMGLLNQPQHF.

The table lists this clone with a few counts. The rearrangement uses TRBV11-2 and TRBJ2-5; no clear D gene. This CDR3 spans 16 amino acids. The V and J ends lost 4 bases and 3 bases respectively, with 18 bases between them. CDR1 SGHAT and CDR2 FQNNGV come from the germline V gene. The CDR3 sequence: CASSSSHAGEEETQYF. CDR3 nucleotide sequence: TGTGCCAGCAGCTCCTCGCACGCCGGAGAGGAAGAGACCCAGTACTTC.

Concerning this clone itself: The CDR3 does not end in the conserved phenylalanine or tryptophan, so this is likely a read error. The chain is built from TRBV11-2 and TRBJ1-6; TRBD1 matches at 9 bases. The CDR3 has 17 amino acids. V dropped 4 bases and J dropped 5; count of bases not matched to a gene: 9. CDR1 is SGHAT, CDR2 FQNNGV, per germline. The chain's CDR3 is CASSSLRTGVNNSPLHS. Here the CDR3 DNA reads TGTGCCAGCAGCTCTCTTAGGACAGGGGTGAATAATTCACCCCTCCACTCT.

V gene TRBV5-1 combines with J gene TRBJ2-3, with 8 bases that match TRBD2. J gave up 3 bases and V 10 bases, and 7 bases lay outside the gene matches. This CDR3 contains 13 residues. Germline CDR1 is SGHRS and CDR2 is YFSETQ. As DNA, the CDR3 is TGCGCCTCCCGGGGGGGCGGGACAGATACGCAGTATTTT. Protein sequence: CASRGGGTDTQYF.

CDR3 sequence (DNA): TGTGCCAGCAGCCTGGGGGGGGGCCCGGCGGGCGGGGAGCTGTTTTTT. Protein product: CASSLGGGPAGGELFF. V is TRBV5-6 and J is TRBJ2-2; TRBD2 might be the D (7 bases). Between the trimmed V and J ends, which lost 4 bases and 7 bases, there was a span of 20 bases. CDR3 length: 16 amino acids. The germline CDR1 and CDR2 sequences are SGHDT and YYEEEE. Drawing the rest from reference TRBV5-6 and TRBJ2-2, the complete variable domain is DAGVTQSPTHLIKTRGQQVTLRCSPKSGHDTVSWYQQALGQGPQFIFQYYEEEERQRGNFPDRFSGHQFPNYSSELNVNALLLGDSALYLCASSLGGGPAGGELFFGEGSRLTVL.

This clone was seen a few times. The chain links TRBV7-2 to TRBJ1-4; D is undetermined. The germline V gene encodes CDR1 SGHTA and CDR2 FQGNSA. The length of the CDR3 is 12 residues. V was shortened by 4 bases and J by 4 bases, with 4 bases between the two germline ends. The CDR3 protein is CASSSYNEKLFF. The DNA of the CDR3 is TGTGCCAGCAGCTCCTATAATGAAAAACTGTTTTTT.

The sample holds a few counts of this clone. This chain uses TRBV28 with TRBJ2-3; weak D call: TRBD1 (5 bases). Deletions cut 7 bases from V and 2 bases from J, with 25 bases between. In germline, CDR1 is MDHEN, CDR2 SYDVKM. The CDR3 spans 18 residues. Here the CDR3 reads CASNLNPWGRLHTDTQYF. The CDR3 DNA reads as TGTGCCAGCAATCTCAACCCATGGGGCAGGCTTCACACAGATACGCAGTATTTT.

The genes are TRBV28 and TRBJ1-1, with D possibly being TRBD1 (6 bases). Germline CDR1 is MDHEN and CDR2 is SYDVKM. This CDR3 spans 15 amino acids. V gave up 5 bases and J gave up 1 base, with 14 bases separating them. The CDR3 loop is CASSKWTVKNTEAFF. CDR3 nucleotide sequence: TGTGCCAGCAGTAAATGGACAGTGAAGAACACTGAAGCTTTCTTT.

The V gene is TRBV6-1, the J gene TRBJ2-3; 7 bases are shared with TRBD2. After removal of 10 bases from V and 0 bases from J, the junction contained 10 bases not matched to a gene. The CDR3 is 15 amino acids. Germline CDR1 MNHNS, CDR2 SASEGT. The CDR3, as DNA: TGTGCCACCAATAGCGGGTCAACTAGCACAGATACGCAGTATTTT. Translation gives CATNSGSTSTDTQYF.

The chain joins TRBV9 to TRBJ2-1; 9 bases fit TRBD2. The CDR3 is made up of 15 amino acids. The V segment lost 1 base and the J segment 5 bases; nucleotides outside the gene matches: 4. In germline, CDR1 is SGDLS, CDR2 YYNGEE. CDR3 residues: CASSVTSGLDNEQFF. The CDR3 bases are TGTGCCAGCAGCGTAACTAGCGGGTTAGACAATGAGCAGTTCTTC.

The gene calls are TRBV5-1 and TRBJ1-1, with TRBD1 identical over 10 bases. This CDR3 spans 16 amino acids. The germline V gene encodes CDR1 SGHRS and CDR2 YFSETQ. Trimming removed 4 bases from V and 4 bases from J; junction bases left unmatched: 10. The CDR3 coding sequence is TGCGCCAGCAGCCTAAGGACAGGGGGGATGAGCACTGAAGCTTTCTTT. Translation: CASSLRTGGMSTEAFF.